This entry features one T cell receptor (beta chain) sequence. Profiled with immunoSEQ multiplex PCR; TCRdb holds only in-frame clones, not every one. The table has roughly 48,000 clones, 81% seen once. This entry is derived from a study of T cells in tumors after PD-1 blockade. Study-level information: No patient had prior checkpoint blockade, systemic immunosuppression, or radiotherapy within 4 weeks.

Germline CDR1 is MNHEY and CDR2 is SMNVEV (reference sequence). The V end was cut by 1 base, the J end by 6 bases, with 7 bases between. The CDR3 totals 13 residues. The sample consisted of PBMCs, taken before anti-PD-1 treatment. The receptor comes from a human donor with basal cell carcinoma. The chain recombines TRBV27 with TRBJ1-5; tentatively, D is TRBD1 (5 bases). The CDR3 loop is CASSLWGLQPQHF. The CDR3 DNA follows: TGTGCCAGCAGTTTATGGGGCCTTCAGCCCCAGCATTTT.